The TCR beta chain under discussion was sequenced for a study of control samples from healthy donors and cancer patients. Profiling relied on immunoSEQ multiplex PCR, and the TCRdb table lists in-frame clones only, not all of them. Of 140,000 or so clones detected, 91% appear once; the ten largest clones hold 3.2%. The CDR3 has 15 amino acids. Trimming left V 4 bases short and J 0 bases short, with 12 bases between. Germline CDR1 and CDR2: MGHRA and YSYEKL. Source material: blood. This receptor was taken from a man aged 25-40 years in good health. The chain carries TRBV4-1 and TRBJ1-2, with D uncertain. The CDR3: CASSLSVRTNYGYTF. The DNA for the CDR3 is TGCGCCAGCAGCCTAAGTGTGCGCACTAACTATGGCTACACCTTC.